Listed here are 22 T cell receptor gamma chains from one sample, sequenced in a study of γδ T cells in repeated Plasmodium falciparum infection. TCRdb reapplied CATT to the multiplex PCR reads. The data hold approximately 26,000 gamma-chain clones, with around 2.9% observed a single time. Vgamma9/Vdelta2+ and Vdelta2-negative gammadelta T cells were flow-sorted from PBMC for bulk sequencing. The sequencing input was gamma-delta T cells from blood. All receptors derive from a pool of human donors (malaria-infected and uninfected, not separated).

This clone showed up many times. A much larger clone is a single base away; this may be a read error. V usage is TRGV9 and J usage is TRGJ1 or TRGJ2. The CDR3 is 11 amino acids. Germline CDR1 is GITISATS and CDR2 is ISYDGTV (reference sequence). The CDR3 DNA is TGTGCCTTGTGGGGTTATCATAAGAAACTCTTT. This sequence encodes CALWGYHKKLF.

This clone has a count of ten or more. The chain carries TRGV5 and TRGJ1 or TRGJ2. The V gene's germline CDR1 is VINAFY and CDR2 YDVSNSKD. The CDR3 is 15 amino acids. Losses at the gene ends were 0 bases for V and 0 bases for J; bases not matched to a gene: 5. The CDR3 sequence is CATWDRRSNYYKKLF. The CDR3 DNA follows: TGTGCCACCTGGGACAGGCGGTCGAATTATTATAAGAAACTCTTT.

On this clone: Only one base separates this from a far larger clonotype, so it likely reflects a read error. The same CDR3 can be traced to other DNA sequences in this sample. V usage is TRGV2 and J usage is TRGJ1 or TRGJ2. The J gene comes from matching the DNA to germline here; TCRdb lacks it. CDR3 length: 14 residues. Germline V gene data show CDR1 as EGSNGY and CDR2 as YDSYNSKV. CDR3 coding DNA: TGCGCCACCTGGGACGTAGGAAAGGTTTATAAGAAACTCTTT. It codes for CATWDVGKVYKKLF.

Points on this clone: This DNA translates differently at residue 3 from the TCRdb protein, which is that of a much larger clone; a read error is likely, and the protein shown is the DNA's own translation. This chain connects TRGV4 to TRGJ1 or TRGJ2. The J gene is not listed in TCRdb, so it was assigned here from a DNA match to germline. Germline CDR1 is EGSTGY and CDR2 is YDSYTSSV. This CDR3 has 14 residues. This CDR3 is CAAWDGLCNYKKLF. The CDR3 DNA is TGTGCCGCCTGGGATGGACTTTGTAATTATAAGAAACTCTTT.

There are a few counts of this clone. This DNA's translation differs at residue 9 from TCRdb's protein, which comes from a much larger clone; a read error is likely, and the protein shown is translated from the DNA. The chain is built from TRGV3 and TRGJ1 or TRGJ2. TCRdb carries no J gene annotation; the J gene was assigned here by matching the DNA with germline. Trimming took 0 bases from V and 6 from J; bases not matched to a gene: 8. CDR3 length: 14 residues. Germline CDR1 is VTNTFY and CDR2 is YDVSTARD (reference sequence). The CDR3 sequence: CATWDRLGGYKKLF. CDR3 coding DNA: TGTGCCACCTGGGACAGGCTCGGAGGTTATAAGAAACTCTTT.

Concerning this clone: A read error likely explains why the TCRdb protein, taken from a much larger clone, differs from this DNA's translation at residue 7; the protein shown is translated from the DNA. The V gene is TRGV5, the J gene TRGJ1 or TRGJ2. In the absence of a J gene in TCRdb, the DNA was matched to germline to assign it here. The CDR3 is 14 amino acids. Germline values: CDR1 VINAFY, CDR2 YDVSNSKD. The ends lost 0 bases at V and 4 bases at J; junction bases unmatched: 6. The CDR3 DNA is TGTGCCACCTGGGACAGGCAGCGGTATTATAAGAAACTCTTT. This gives the protein CATWDRQRYYKKLF.

This clone was recorded many times. This sequence is one base from a far larger clone and is likely a read error. Other DNA sequences within the sample encode an identical CDR3. The chain links TRGV9 to TRGJ1 or TRGJ2. Germline V gene data show CDR1 as GITISATS and CDR2 as ISYDGTV (reference sequence). The CDR3 has 13 residues. CDR3 amino acids: CALWEVNYYKKLF. For the CDR3, the DNA is TGTGCCTTGTGGGAGGTGAATTATTACAAGAAACTCTTT.

V gene TRGV9 combines with J gene TRGJP. No J segment appears in TCRdb, so it was assigned here by matching the sequence to germline. The CDR3 totals 16 residues. Germline CDR1 and CDR2: GITISATS and ISYDGTV (reference sequence). J gave up 10 bases and V 4 bases, and 10 bases lay outside the gene matches. CDR3 DNA sequence: TGTGCCTTGTGGGATGGGATCGGATTGGGCAAAAAAATCAAGGTATTT. Translating gives CALWDGIGLGKKIKVF.

In its sample, this clone was seen a few times. The likely explanation is a read error, given a far larger clone one base away. V gene TRGV2 combines with J gene TRGJ1 or TRGJ2. CDR1 and CDR2 from the germline V gene are EGSNGY and YDSYNSKV. This CDR3 comprises 14 residues. CDR3 DNA: TGTGCCACCTGGGACGGGCCGTGGTATTATAAGAAGCTCTTT. Translation gives CATWDGPWYYKKLF.

This clone was observed at least ten times. A read error is likely here: a far larger clone is one base away. No DNA is shown, since the ends of the CDR3 on it are uncertain; the CDR3 is the one TCRdb lists. The V gene is listed as TRGV9; no J gene was called. The CDR3 region is 31 residues in length, termini included. Germline loops: CDR1 GITISATS, CDR2 ISYDGTV (reference sequence). The CDR3 reads CALWEAIIIRNSLAVEQHLLSQVSIGRIQHF.

This clone was seen at least ten times. The chain is built from TRGV4 and TRGJP2. The J gene is not listed in TCRdb, so it was assigned here from a DNA match to germline. The V and J ends lost 5 bases and 1 base, in that order; junction bases with no gene match: 16. Germline loops: CDR1 EGSTGY, CDR2 YDSYTSSV. The CDR3 runs 18 residues. CDR3 in amino acids: CATWVARDIVSSDWIKTF. CDR3 coding DNA: TGTGCCACCTGGGTCGCGAGGGATATAGTTAGTAGTGATTGGATCAAGACGTTT.

This clone was seen repeatedly, ten times or more. A far larger clone is one base from this, pointing to a likely read error. Distinct nucleotide sequences in the sample also encode this CDR3. The chain combines TRGV9 with TRGJ1 or TRGJ2. CDR3 length: 12 residues. CDR1 GITISATS and CDR2 ISYDGTV come from the germline V gene (reference sequence). In nucleotides, the CDR3 is TGTGCCTTGTGGGTGAATTATTATAAGAAGCTCTTT. Translating gives CALWVNYYKKLF.

This clone was picked up many times. A read error likely explains why the TCRdb protein, taken from a much larger clone, differs from this DNA's translation at residue 3; the protein shown is translated from the DNA. The J gene is TRGJ1 or TRGJ2, the V gene TRGV9. TCRdb supplies no J gene; here it was assigned by aligning the nucleotide sequence to germline. The germline gives CDR1 GITISATS, CDR2 ISYDGTV (reference sequence). The CDR3 has 14 amino acids. CDR3 coding DNA: TGTGCCTCGTGGCGGCGTTCGAATTATTATAAGAAACTCTTT. It translates to CASWRRSNYYKKLF.

By share, this clone ranks as medium-sized. CDR3 DNA: TGTGCCACCTGGGACCTAACCACTGGTTGGTTCAAGATATTT. Protein sequence: CATWDLTTGWFKIF. V and J are TRGV8 and TRGJP1. The CDR3 sequence is 14 residues long. CDR1 is VENAVY, CDR2 YDSYNSRV, per germline. V gave up 4 bases and J gave up 2 bases; unmatched junction bases: 4.

In its sample, this clone was seen many times. TCRdb assigns this DNA the protein of a much larger clone, which departs from its translation at residue 11; this likely reflects a read error, and the protein shown comes from translating the DNA. The rearrangement uses TRGV2 and TRGJ1 or TRGJ2. Germline V CDR1 and CDR2: EGSNGY, YDSYNSKV. CDR3 length: 13 amino acids. CDR3 coding DNA: TGTGCCACCTGGGACGCCGCAAGGAATAAGGAACTCTTT. It specifies CATWDAARNKELF.

This clone was detected ten times or more. The likely explanation is a read error, given a far larger clone one base away. Other DNA sequences in the same sample also yield this CDR3. The V gene is TRGV9, the J gene TRGJ1 or TRGJ2. The CDR3 has 15 amino acids. CDR1 is GITISATS, CDR2 ISYDGTV, per germline (reference sequence). This CDR3 is CALWEASLPYYKKLF. The CDR3 nucleotides are TGCGCCTTGTGGGAGGCAAGCCTCCCTTATTATAAGAAACTCTTT.

At least ten counts were recorded for this clone. TCRdb shows a much larger clone's protein in place of this DNA's translation, and the two differ at residue 11, likely through a read error; the protein shown is translated from the DNA. This CDR3 reads CALWEVTDYKELF. Here the CDR3 DNA reads TGTGCCTTGTGGGAGGTGACGGATTATAAGGAACTCTTT. V and J are TRGV9 and TRGJ1 or TRGJ2. Germline V gene sequence: CDR1 GITISATS, CDR2 ISYDGTV (reference sequence). This CDR3 has 13 residues.

This clone was counted a few times. This DNA's translation and the protein TCRdb lists, from a much larger clone, do not match at residue 4, likely due to a read error; the protein shown is translated from the DNA. The chain links TRGV4 to TRGJ1 or TRGJ2. The J gene is not listed in TCRdb, so it was assigned here from a DNA match to germline. CDR3 size: 13 residues. The germline gives CDR1 EGSTGY, CDR2 YDSYTSSV. CDR3 amino acids: CATRDGSYYKKLF. Here the CDR3 DNA reads TGTGCCACCCGGGATGGTAGCTATTATAAGAAACTCTTT.

The table lists this clone with many counts. The protein recorded in TCRdb matches a much larger clone and deviates from this DNA's translation at residue 13, suggesting a read error; the protein here is obtained by translating the DNA. The rearrangement links TRGV9 to TRGJP. The CDR3 has 15 residues. Germline CDR1 GITISATS, CDR2 ISYDGTV (reference sequence). The DNA of the CDR3 is TGTGCCTTGTGGGAGGTTGAGTTGGGCAAAAAAATCGAGGTATTT. Its protein product is CALWEVELGKKIEVF.

This clone was seen repeatedly, ten times or more. TCRdb's listed protein matches a much larger clone and diverges from this DNA's translation at residue 6, likely through a read error; the protein shown comes from the DNA. The rearrangement uses TRGV9 and TRGJ1 or TRGJ2. TCRdb offers no J gene call, so here the DNA was matched to germline to obtain one. Germline CDR1 reads GITISATS; CDR2 reads ISYDGTV (reference sequence). This CDR3 is built from 11 residues. V was pared by 3 bases and J by 9 bases, with 5 bases of the junction left unmatched. This chain's CDR3 is CALWEPPKKLF. The CDR3 region has the DNA TGTGCCTTGTGGGAGCCACCTAAGAAACTCTTT.

This clone was picked up many times. The protein TCRdb lists belongs to a much larger clone and differs from this DNA's translation at residue 9, which points to a read error; the protein shown is made from the DNA. The chain has TRGV9 and TRGJP2. The CDR3 is made up of 16 amino acids. V trimming: 0 bases; J trimming: 3 bases; junction bases outside the gene matches: 7. The V gene's germline CDR1 is GITISATS and CDR2 ISYDGTV (reference sequence). The CDR3 loop is CALWEVGWGSDWIKTF. DNA for the CDR3: TGTGCCTTGTGGGAGGTGGGTTGGGGTAGTGATTGGATCAAGACGTTT.

There are many counts of this clone. It differs at one base from a far larger clone, so likely a read error. This same CDR3 is encoded by further DNA sequences in the sample. The chain joins TRGV9 to TRGJ1 or TRGJ2. The J gene is absent in TCRdb and was assigned here via DNA matching to germline. The CDR3 runs 13 residues. Per the germline V gene, CDR1 is GITISATS and CDR2 is ISYDGTV (reference sequence). This CDR3 is CALWEVRRYKKLF. The CDR3 nucleotides read TGTGCCCTGTGGGAGGTGCGTCGATATAAGAAACTCTTT.